The rows below give T cell receptor beta chains drawn from one sample of a study of CD8 T cells in ankylosing spondylitis. TCRdb fed the 5' RACE reads into MiXCR, producing one record per CDR3 protein. The sample includes tens of thousands of distinct CDR3 sequences, about 6.8% of them seen just once. The material sequenced was blood, either unsorted or a sorted T cell fraction (not recorded which). Every receptor here comes from a male donor with ankylosing spondylitis or in good health (not recorded which). CDR3s include the opening cysteine and the closing phenylalanine or tryptophan. A D gene is named only where the DNA matches it firmly. Clone sizes are given selectively: once, few, many, or a class where the clone is expanded.

d_call: .; clone_size: many; v_call: TRBV19; j_call: TRBJ2-1; cdr3_aa: CASMGVNSYNEQFF; cdr3_nt: TGTGCCAGTATGGGGGTAAACTCCTACAATGAGCAGTTCTTC
d_call: .; clone_size: many; v_call: TRBV15; j_call: TRBJ2-3; cdr3_aa: CATSRKSQGTDTQYF; cdr3_nt: TGTGCCACCAGCAGAAAAAGCCAGGGCACAGATACGCAGTATTTT
d_call: TRBD1; clone_size: few; v_call: TRBV29-1; j_call: TRBJ2-2; cdr3_aa: CSASPGQGATGELFF; cdr3_nt: TGCAGCGCTTCCCCGGGACAGGGGGCAACCGGGGAGCTGTTTTTT
d_call: .; clone_size: many; v_call: TRBV5-1; j_call: TRBJ2-4; cdr3_aa: CASSLAGRASVSIAKNIQYF; cdr3_nt: TGCGCCAGCAGCTTGGCTGGGCGAGCCTCGGTATCAATAGCCAAAAACATTCAGTACTTC
d_call: TRBD2; clone_size: many; v_call: TRBV25-1; j_call: TRBJ2-1; cdr3_aa: CASSRTSGSVNEQFF; cdr3_nt: TGTGCCAGCAGTCGAACTAGCGGGAGTGTCAATGAGCAGTTCTTC
d_call: TRBD1; clone_size: many; v_call: TRBV20-1; j_call: TRBJ1-1; cdr3_aa: CSANTQRQGANTEAFF; cdr3_nt: TGCAGTGCTAACACTCAGAGACAGGGAGCGAACACTGAAGCTTTCTTT
d_call: TRBD1; clone_size: many; v_call: TRBV12-3/TRBV12-4; j_call: TRBJ2-6; cdr3_aa: CASGRQGVSGANVLTF; cdr3_nt: TGTGCCAGCGGGAGACAGGGAGTTTCTGGGGCCAACGTCCTGACTTTC
d_call: .; clone_size: many; v_call: TRBV20-1; j_call: TRBJ2-7; cdr3_aa: CSARDHAGSYEQYF; cdr3_nt: TGCAGTGCTAGAGATCATGCGGGAAGCTACGAGCAGTACTTC
d_call: .; clone_size: many; v_call: TRBV27; j_call: TRBJ1-5; cdr3_aa: CASSLSGSNQPQHF; cdr3_nt: TGTGCCAGCAGTTTATCGGGCAGCAATCAGCCCCAGCATTTT
d_call: TRBD2; clone_size: many; v_call: TRBV5-1; j_call: TRBJ2-1; cdr3_aa: CASSLAPSGRANEQFF; cdr3_nt: TGCGCCAGCAGCTTGGCTCCTAGCGGGAGGGCCAATGAGCAGTTCTTC
d_call: TRBD2; clone_size: many; v_call: TRBV27; j_call: TRBJ2-7; cdr3_aa: CASSLGLLAGVYEQYF; cdr3_nt: TGTGCCAGCAGTTTAGGGCTTCTAGCGGGAGTCTACGAGCAGTACTTC
d_call: .; clone_size: few; v_call: TRBV4-1; j_call: TRBJ2-7; cdr3_aa: CASSPGTFSLSYEQYF; cdr3_nt: TGCGCCAGCAGCCCAGGGACTTTCTCCCTTTCCTACGAGCAGTACTTC
d_call: TRBD2; clone_size: many; v_call: TRBV20-1; j_call: TRBJ2-3; cdr3_aa: CSGGRAEDTQYF; cdr3_nt: TGCAGTGGCGGGAGGGCCGAAGATACGCAGTATTTT
d_call: .; clone_size: few; v_call: TRBV2; j_call: TRBJ1-2; cdr3_aa: CASSEAFEDYGYTF; cdr3_nt: TGTGCCAGCAGTGAAGCGTTTGAAGACTATGGCTACACCTTC
d_call: TRBD2; clone_size: many; v_call: TRBV20-1; j_call: TRBJ2-7; cdr3_aa: CSARDSASGRSYEQYF; cdr3_nt: TGCAGTGCTAGAGATTCGGCTAGCGGGCGATCCTACGAGCAGTACTTC
d_call: TRBD1; clone_size: many; v_call: TRBV11-2; j_call: TRBJ1-3; cdr3_aa: CASSLDPGGSGNTIYF; cdr3_nt: TGTGCCAGCAGCTTAGACCCAGGGGGCTCTGGAAACACCATATATTTT
d_call: .; clone_size: many; v_call: TRBV29-1; j_call: TRBJ2-1; cdr3_aa: CSGYHNEQFF; cdr3_nt: TGCAGCGGCTACCACAATGAGCAGTTCTTC
d_call: .; clone_size: many; v_call: TRBV6-1; j_call: TRBJ1-2; cdr3_aa: CASRVGPLYGYTF; cdr3_nt: TGTGCCAGCAGGGTTGGTCCCCTCTATGGCTACACCTTC
d_call: .; clone_size: many; v_call: TRBV5-1; j_call: TRBJ1-2; cdr3_aa: CASSWDVSSIGYTF; cdr3_nt: TGCGCCAGCAGCTGGGACGTGAGCTCCATCGGCTACACCTTC
d_call: TRBD2; clone_size: many; v_call: TRBV10-2; j_call: TRBJ2-7; cdr3_aa: CASSDTAGSSYEQYF; cdr3_nt: TGCGCCAGCAGTGACACAGCGGGAAGCTCCTACGAGCAGTACTTC
d_call: TRBD1; clone_size: many; v_call: TRBV10-3; j_call: TRBJ2-5; cdr3_aa: CATGQGGETQYF; cdr3_nt: TGTGCCACCGGACAGGGGGGGGAGACCCAGTACTTC
d_call: .; clone_size: many; v_call: TRBV3-1; j_call: TRBJ2-1; cdr3_aa: CASSQFRPGNEQFF; cdr3_nt: TGTGCCAGCAGCCAATTCCGGCCAGGGAATGAGCAGTTCTTC
d_call: .; clone_size: few; v_call: TRBV5-5; j_call: TRBJ2-6; cdr3_aa: CASYRGGGVGANVLTF; cdr3_nt: TGTGCCAGCTACCGAGGGGGAGGGGTTGGGGCCAACGTCCTGACTTTC
d_call: .; clone_size: .; v_call: TRBV7-9; j_call: TRBJ1-5; cdr3_aa: CATQVSNQPQHF; cdr3_nt: TGTGCCACCCAAGTGAGCAATCAGCCCCAGCATTTT
d_call: .; clone_size: many; v_call: TRBV12-3/TRBV12-4; j_call: TRBJ1-1; cdr3_aa: CASTPDGANTEAFF; cdr3_nt: TGTGCCAGCACCCCAGACGGGGCCAACACTGAAGCTTTCTTT
d_call: TRBD1; clone_size: many; v_call: TRBV5-1; j_call: TRBJ1-6; cdr3_aa: CASSHGQGQASPLHF; cdr3_nt: TGCGCCAGCAGCCACGGACAGGGGCAAGCTTCACCCCTCCACTTT
d_call: .; clone_size: medium-sized; v_call: TRBV29-1; j_call: TRBJ2-7; cdr3_aa: CSARGAYEQYF; cdr3_nt: TGCAGCGCCAGGGGCGCATACGAGCAGTACTTC
d_call: .; clone_size: .; v_call: TRBV30; j_call: TRBJ2-2; cdr3_aa: CAWRGYYTGELFF; cdr3_nt: TGTGCCTGGAGAGGATACTACACCGGGGAGCTGTTTTTT
d_call: .; clone_size: many; v_call: TRBV12-5; j_call: TRBJ1-1; cdr3_aa: CASAGGAMNTEAFF; cdr3_nt: TGTGCTAGCGCGGGGGGGGCTATGAACACTGAAGCTTTCTTT
d_call: .; clone_size: .; v_call: TRBV7-9; j_call: TRBJ2-2; cdr3_aa: CASSPRGDTGELFF; cdr3_nt: TGTGCCAGCAGCCCCCGTGGGGACACCGGGGAGCTGTTTTTT
d_call: .; clone_size: many; v_call: TRBV9; j_call: TRBJ2-6; cdr3_aa: CASALEAIAGANVLTF; cdr3_nt: TGTGCCAGCGCACTGGAAGCTATAGCTGGGGCCAACGTCCTGACTTTC
d_call: TRBD2; clone_size: many; v_call: TRBV7-6; j_call: TRBJ2-1; cdr3_aa: CASSYTGLAGNEQFF; cdr3_nt: TGTGCCAGCAGTTACACGGGACTAGCGGGCAATGAGCAGTTCTTC
d_call: TRBD2; clone_size: many; v_call: TRBV5-1; j_call: TRBJ2-1; cdr3_aa: CASSLARGLAGVYNEQFF; cdr3_nt: TGCGCCAGCAGCTTGGCCAGGGGACTAGCGGGAGTCTACAATGAGCAGTTCTTC
d_call: TRBD2; clone_size: few; v_call: TRBV7-2; j_call: TRBJ2-7; cdr3_aa: CASSPGLAGVLSYEQYF; cdr3_nt: TGTGCCAGCAGCCCTGGACTAGCGGGAGTCCTCTCCTACGAGCAGTACTTC
d_call: .; clone_size: .; v_call: TRBV27; j_call: TRBJ1-5; cdr3_aa: CASSFGGGRETQHF; cdr3_nt: TGTGCCAGCAGTTTTGGGGGGGGCAGAGAGACCCAGCATTTT